This TCR beta chain originates from a study of blood T cells in healthy people across ages. Sample-barcoded 5' priming and a J-beta primer mix drove a second PCR of roughly 6 to 12 cycles. TCRdb reprocessed the 5' RACE reads via MiXCR and lists one record per CDR3 protein. The sample includes about 1.6 million distinct CDR3 sequences, roughly 32% of them seen just once. Germline V gives CDR1 MNHEY, CDR2 SMNVEV (reference sequence). V shed 3 bases and J 8 bases; nucleotides not matched to a gene: 10. The CDR3 totals 18 residues. The sequence was obtained from a woman in her 30s in good health. The sample consisted of blood. The chain combines TRBV27 with TRBJ2-1, with 16 positions matching TRBD2. CDR3 DNA sequence: TGTGCCAGCAGTTTTCGGCCGGGACTAGCGGGGGGGGCCTATGAGCAGTTCTTC. It yields the protein CASSFRPGLAGGAYEQFF.